The clone carrying this TCR beta chain came up many times. Its antigen is still unknown. The V end lost 1 base, the J end lost 1 base, and 15 bases lay between the germline ends. CDR3 length: 16 amino acids. Germline assignment: CDR1 SGHKS and CDR2 YYEKEE (reference sequence). These data originate in a study of identical twins. Template switching introduced a universal primer site, and the cDNA bore unique molecular identifiers. TCRdb redid the calling of the 5' RACE reads with MiXCR, one entry per CDR3 protein. The sample includes about 890,000 distinct CDR3 sequences, 9% to 15% of them seen just once. Every one of the donors was a healthy Caucasian. Study observations and caveats: Carriage of fewer insertions was seen in abundant cord blood beta clonotypes, whereas memory repertoires showed none. For monozygotic twins, models underestimated out-of-frame TCR alpha sharing.

These data were also reused for a study on yellow fever vaccine responses in identical twins.

The rearrangement uses TRBV5-5 and TRBJ2-7; perhaps TRBD1 as D (6 bases). The sample comprised PBMCs. The clonotype originates from a young woman in good health. The CDR3 coding sequence is TGTGCCAGCAGCTTGTACCAGACTGGGACATCCTACGAGCAGTACTTC. Its protein is CASSLYQTGTSYEQYF.